Detailed here is one T cell receptor (beta chain). No antigen is known for it. With 60 Vbeta and 13 Jbeta primers, the PCR was carried out. TCRdb's table, derived via immunoSEQ multiplex PCR, lists solely in-frame clones and lacks some. Its listing shows around 130,000 clones. The CDR3 covers 14 residues. The germline CDR1 and CDR2 sequences are SGHKS and YYEKEE (reference sequence). The junction had 6 bases not matched to a gene; V was cut back by 4 bases and J by 3 bases. The entry originates in a study of cytomegalovirus exposure and HLA in healthy donors. Study outcomes and limitations: The study reported that TCR beta sequences accurately predicted HLA-A and HLA-B alleles in most subjects. A later analysis linked a missense variant in DCLRE1C to the trimming of TCR beta V and J genes. A later analysis reportedly identified an Asian-associated ancestry cluster as carrying fewer N-insertions than the roughly 670-donor mean. Among the most significant clusters, several appeared linked to common viral pathogens in a later analysis.

Sequencing was done on a sample of PBMCs. The receptor's source is a woman aged 60-70 years in good health and CMV-seronegative. This rearrangement joins TRBV5-5 to TRBJ1-1; 7 nucleotides line up with TRBD1. DNA for the CDR3: TGTGCCAGCAGCATACGAGACAGGGACACTGAAGCTTTCTTT. Encoded protein: CASSIRDRDTEAFF. Looking up the rest from reference TRBV5-5 and TRBJ1-1 gives the full variable domain: DAGVTQSPTHLIKTRGQQVTLRCSPISGHKSVSWYQQVLGQGPQFIFQYYEKEERGRGNFPDRFSARQFPNYSSELNVNALLLGDSALYLCASSIRDRDTEAFFGQGTRLTVV.